This T cell receptor (beta chain) stems from a study of PD-L1 blockade in urothelial cancer. About the study: Patients went on atezolizumab in the mid-2010s, receiving 1,200 mg intravenously every 3 weeks. Timepoints chosen for blood analysis were 3 weeks (second dose) and 6 weeks after treatment start.

The protocol was immunoSEQ multiplex PCR, while the TCRdb copy is restricted to in-frame clones and leaves out a portion. The table shows roughly 100,000 clones, with approximately 87% occurring only once. The time point is: peripheral blood 6 weeks after treatment start. The length of the CDR3 is 14 residues. V was pared by 1 base and J by 2 bases, with 6 bases between. Germline V lookup: CDR1 SGHNT, CDR2 YYREEE (reference sequence). This TCR derives from a man between 65 and 79 years old with urothelial cancer. Sequences were derived from PBMCs, sampled around atezolizumab (anti-PD-L1) treatment. This chain connects TRBV5-4 to TRBJ1-4; D is ambiguous. CDR3 bases: TGTGCCAGCAGCTTGCATGCGACTAATGAAAAACTGTTTTTT. Amino acid sequence: CASSLHATNEKLFF.